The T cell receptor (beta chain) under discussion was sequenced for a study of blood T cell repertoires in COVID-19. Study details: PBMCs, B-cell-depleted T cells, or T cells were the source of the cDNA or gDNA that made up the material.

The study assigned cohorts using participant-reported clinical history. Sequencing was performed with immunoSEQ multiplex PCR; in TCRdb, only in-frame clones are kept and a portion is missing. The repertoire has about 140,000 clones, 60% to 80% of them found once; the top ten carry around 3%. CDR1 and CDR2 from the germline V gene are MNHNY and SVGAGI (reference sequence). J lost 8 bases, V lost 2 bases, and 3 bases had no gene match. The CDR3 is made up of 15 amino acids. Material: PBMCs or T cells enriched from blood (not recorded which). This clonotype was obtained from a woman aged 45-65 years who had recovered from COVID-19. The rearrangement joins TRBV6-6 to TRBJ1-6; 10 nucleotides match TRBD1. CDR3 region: CASSYLDRGDSPLHF. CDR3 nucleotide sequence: TGTGCCAGCAGTTACCTGGACAGGGGGGATTCACCCCTCCACTTT.